This TCR beta chain comes out of a study of T-cell reconstitution after alpha-beta-depleted transplantation in children. Preparation of the TCRbeta library was carried out with unique molecular identifiers. TCRdb reanalysed the PCR reads using MiXCR and keeps one entry per CDR3 protein. Of some 840,000 distinct CDR3 sequences listed, 15% to 20% were seen once; the top ten hold 5%. Regarding the study as a whole: It was surviving recipient T cells and thymic progenitors that gave some patients high TCRbeta diversity at day 60. At around two months after transplant, the alpha-beta T cells were reportedly derived from several hundred expanded clones that came from non-depleted graft cells. By one year post-transplant, T-cell counts and diversity largely arose from T cells that were newly produced.

CDR3 length equals 13 residues. Germline CDR1 DFQATT, CDR2 SNEGSKA (reference sequence). The germline V and J ends were trimmed by 3 bases and 2 bases, with 11 bases remaining between them. This clonotype has more than one count but fewer than ten. What it binds is unknown. This specimen was PBMCs, mostly from graft donor cells, taken 360 days after TCRalphabeta/CD19-depleted stem cell transplant. The TCR comes from a male patient under 18 who had a stem cell transplant for acute lymphoblastic leukemia, so the T cells may come from the graft donor. The chain is built from TRBV20-1 and TRBJ2-7; perhaps TRBD1 as D (5 bases). CDR3 sequence reads: CSASRDKPYEQYF. DNA for the CDR3: TGCAGTGCTAGCAGGGATAAACCCTACGAGCAGTACTTC.